This TCR beta chain was identified in a study of molecular identifiers for immune sequencing clone quantification. Study-level results: Reports indicate spiked Jurkat TCR RNA from one cell could be found among some 980,000 naive cells. Because of identical TCR molecules sharing a barcode, sizes of highly expanded clones could be underestimated.

One entry per CDR3 protein results from TCRdb running MiXCR on the PCR reads. The table includes under 800,000 distinct CDR3 sequences, 25% detected once. The table lists this clonotype with a few counts. As yet, its antigen is unknown. Looked up from germline, CDR1 is LGHDT and CDR2 is YNNKEL (reference sequence). The CDR3 runs 17 residues. The junction had 5 bases not matched to a gene; V was cut back by 3 bases and J by 0 bases. The material sequenced was naive CD8+ T cells from blood, with Jurkat cell RNA spiked in. Subset specified: FACS-sorted CD8+CD4-CCR7+CD45RA+ naive T cells. The V call is TRBV3-1, the J call TRBJ2-2; the match to TRBD2 covers 9 bases. This receptor was obtained from a human donor in good health. Some libraries in this study had Jurkat cell RNA spiked in. The CDR3 nucleotides are TGTGCCAGCAGCCAGTTCGCTAGCGGGGCGAACACCGGGGAGCTGTTTTTT. Its protein is CASSQFASGANTGELFF.